These 21 T cell receptor beta chains were sequenced from one sample in a study of T-cell reconstitution after alpha-beta-depleted transplantation in children. A library of TCRbeta sequences, prepared with unique molecular identifiers, was generated. TCRdb re-analysed the PCR reads in MiXCR, keeping a single row per CDR3 protein. The table has 200,000 or so distinct CDR3 sequences, 6.3% seen once. Sequences were derived from PBMCs, sampled before TCRalphabeta/CD19-depleted stem cell transplant. These receptors were collected from a girl in the first two years of life with combined immunodeficiency, due to receive a stem cell transplant.

This clonotype came up many times. This chain links TRBV4-2 with TRBJ2-1; TRBD2 agrees at 8 bases. The CDR3 spans 17 residues. Germline V gives CDR1 LGHNA, CDR2 YNFKEQ. The trim removed 1 base at V and 0 bases at J, leaving 5 bases unmatched. CDR3: CASSQALAGLSYNEQFF. As DNA, the CDR3 is TGTGCCAGCAGCCAAGCCCTAGCGGGTCTCTCCTACAATGAGCAGTTCTTC.

This clonotype was picked up many times. The chain has TRBV5-1 and TRBJ2-1; 7 positions match TRBD2. CDR1 SGHRS and CDR2 YFSETQ come from the germline V gene. Trimming at V came to 2 bases and at J to 7 bases, leaving 12 bases not matched to a gene. The CDR3 is 16 residues long. The CDR3 loop is CASSFLGGGEGNEQFF. The CDR3 nucleotides read TGCGCCAGCAGCTTTTTGGGCGGGGGAGAGGGTAATGAGCAGTTCTTC.

This rearrangement joins TRBV12-3 or TRBV12-4 to TRBJ1-5; 9 positions agree with TRBD1. This CDR3 region has 15 residues. The trim removed 7 bases at V and 3 bases at J, leaving 7 bases unmatched. CDR3 in DNA: TGTGCCAGCAACGAACAGGGGGCCCACAATCAGCCCCAGCATTTT. Amino acids: CASNEQGAHNQPQHF.

This clonotype was found many times. V gene TRBV6-2 or TRBV6-3 combines with J gene TRBJ2-7; TRBD1 aligns across 7 bases. The CDR3 sequence is 13 residues long. The trim removed 6 bases at V and 13 bases at J, leaving 15 bases unmatched. Germline assignment: CDR1 MNHEY and CDR2 SVGEGT. The CDR3 nucleotides are TGTGCCAGCAGACTCAACTCCGGGACAGCTTCTTACTTC. It translates to CASRLNSGTASYF.

This clonotype was picked up many times. The rearrangement links TRBV15 to TRBJ1-1; D is uncertain. Germline CDR1 and CDR2: LNHNV and YYDKDF (reference sequence). V dropped 3 bases and J dropped 7 bases, with 9 bases sitting between them. CDR3 size: 12 residues. This CDR3 is CATSSVRHEAFF. Here the CDR3 DNA reads TGTGCCACCAGCAGTGTTCGCCATGAAGCTTTCTTT.

This clonotype appeared many times. The chain uses TRBV28 and TRBJ2-7; D gene ambiguous. Germline assignment: CDR1 MDHEN and CDR2 SYDVKM. The ends were cut back, 9 bases at V and 6 bases at J, with 18 bases in the middle. This CDR3 has 13 residues. CDR3 coding DNA: TGTGCCAGTCGGGTCATTAACGACGGCGAGCAGTACTTC. Translation gives CASRVINDGEQYF.

This clonotype was recorded at least ten times. V usage is TRBV7-3 and J usage is TRBJ2-1; D is ambiguous. V lost 2 bases and J lost 3, with 5 bases in between. Per germline, CDR1 SGHTA and CDR2 FQGTGA. This CDR3 has 13 residues. The CDR3 DNA sequence: TGTGCCAGCAGCTTATCCGGCTACAATGAGCAGTTCTTC. It is translated as CASSLSGYNEQFF. The full variable domain, completed using reference TRBV7-3 and TRBJ2-1, is GAGVSQTPSNKVTEKGKYVELRCDPISGHTALYWYRQSLGQGPEFLIYFQGTGAADDSGLPNDRFFAVRPEGSVSTLKIQRTERGDSAVYLCASSLSGYNEQFFGPGTRLTVL.

This clonotype was seen at least ten times. The gene calls are TRBV20-1 and TRBJ2-7; possibly TRBD1 for D (5 bases). The germline V gene has CDR1 DFQATT and CDR2 SNEGSKA (reference sequence). The V gene lost 0 bases and the J gene lost 2 bases, with 14 bases spanning the gap. The CDR3 runs to 15 residues. The CDR3, as DNA: TGCAGTGCTAGAGAAGAAGGGGATTGGGCCTACGAGCAGTACTTC. Its translation: CSAREEGDWAYEQYF.

This clonotype was seen a handful of times. This chain links TRBV7-9 with TRBJ2-1; 8 positions agree with TRBD2. J was trimmed by 5 bases and V by 2 bases; bases with no gene match: 5. Germline V gene data show CDR1 as SEHNR and CDR2 as FQNEAQ (reference sequence). The CDR3 loop spans 15 amino acids. DNA of the CDR3: TGTGCCAGCAGCTTAAGTAGCGGGAAAAACAATGAGCAGTTCTTC. Residues: CASSLSSGKNNEQFF.

At least ten counts were recorded for this clonotype. The CDR3 nucleotides read TGCGCCAGCAGCACCGGACTAGCGGCCCAACGCTCCTACAATGAGCAGTTCTTC. This encodes CASSTGLAAQRSYNEQFF. The V call is TRBV5-1, the J call TRBJ2-1, with 10 bases aligning to TRBD2. Germline trimming cut 4 bases from V and 0 bases from J; bases unmatched to any gene: 10. This CDR3 is built from 18 residues. Germline V gene sequence: CDR1 SGHRS, CDR2 YFSETQ.

This clonotype was seen more than once but under ten times. J is TRBJ2-5 and V is TRBV6-2 or TRBV6-3; tentatively, D is TRBD1 (7 bases). V lost 6 bases to trimming and J lost 5 bases, with 16 bases between them. From germline, CDR1 is MNHEY and CDR2 SVGEGT. The CDR3 has 14 residues. The CDR3 loop is CASRYRGLRETQYF. CDR3 in DNA: TGTGCCAGCAGGTACAGGGGACTCAGGGAGACCCAGTACTTC.

This clonotype was counted many times. V is TRBV6-5 and J is TRBJ1-1, with TRBD1 matching 7 bases. The CDR3 sequence is 17 residues long. Trimming removed 8 bases from V and 0 bases from J; junction bases left unmatched: 15. Germline CDR1 reads MNHEY; CDR2 reads SVGAGI. In DNA, the CDR3 is TGTGCCAGCCCCCCCGGGACAGCTCGTTCCATGAACACTGAAGCTTTCTTT. Protein sequence: CASPPGTARSMNTEAFF.

This clonotype was seen ten or more times. The chain links TRBV2 to TRBJ2-3; 7 bases are shared with TRBD1. The trim removed 7 bases at V and 2 bases at J, leaving 9 bases unmatched. The germline CDR1 and CDR2 sequences are SNHLY and FYNNEI. This CDR3 comprises 15 residues. This CDR3 is CASKGTEGHTDTQYF. DNA for the CDR3: TGTGCCAGCAAGGGGACAGAAGGACACACAGATACGCAGTATTTT.

Only a few counts were recorded for this clonotype. The rearrangement uses TRBV20-1 and TRBJ2-5; 14 nucleotides line up with TRBD2. Germline CDR1 DFQATT, CDR2 SNEGSKA (reference sequence). CDR3 length: 17 residues. After removal of 6 bases from V and 0 bases from J, the junction contained 9 bases not matched to a gene. CDR3 amino acids: CSAEGLAGGLYQETQYF. CDR3 DNA sequence: TGCAGTGCCGAAGGACTAGCGGGGGGCCTATACCAAGAGACCCAGTACTTC.

This clonotype has at least ten counts. V and J are TRBV27 and TRBJ2-3, with D tentatively TRBD2 (6 bases). Germline values: CDR1 MNHEY, CDR2 SMNVEV (reference sequence). The CDR3 runs to 17 residues. With 3 bases removed from V and 3 bases from J, the gap between germline ends came to 19 bases. The CDR3 loop reads CASSFNWPGGVTDTQYF. CDR3 DNA: TGTGCCAGCAGTTTTAACTGGCCCGGCGGGGTGACAGATACGCAGTATTTT.

This clonotype was observed many times. This chain links TRBV4-3 with TRBJ2-1; 7 bases align to TRBD1. This CDR3 spans 15 amino acids. V dropped 4 bases and J dropped 8; count of bases not matched to a gene: 11. CDR1 and CDR2 (germline): LGHNA, YSLEER. The CDR3 nucleotides read TGCGCCAGCAGCCGCCGCGGACAGGTTCGACATGAGCAGTTCTTC. Its protein is CASSRRGQVRHEQFF.

This clonotype was counted at least ten times. The rearrangement uses TRBV14 and TRBJ2-1; 10 nucleotides line up with TRBD2. There are 16 residues in the CDR3. V shed 2 bases, J shed 3 bases, and the junction held 4 bases outside the gene matches. Germline values: CDR1 SGHDN, CDR2 FVKESK. CDR3 residues: CASSQPGLAFYNEQFF. CDR3 coding DNA: TGTGCCAGCAGCCAACCGGGACTAGCGTTCTACAATGAGCAGTTCTTC.

Many counts were recorded for this clonotype. This chain joins TRBV7-9 and TRBJ2-1; 7 bases agree with TRBD2. This CDR3 is built from 15 residues. Germline V gene sequence: CDR1 SEHNR, CDR2 FQNEAQ (reference sequence). The junction had 8 bases not matched to a gene; V was cut back by 2 bases and J by 7 bases. The CDR3 sequence: CASSLHERGLNEQFF. The CDR3 nucleotides are TGTGCCAGCAGCTTACATGAGCGGGGACTGAATGAGCAGTTCTTC.

Many counts were recorded for this clonotype. The chain couples TRBV29-1 to TRBJ2-1; TRBD2 matches at 8 bases. CDR3 size: 14 residues. With V trimmed by 6 bases and J by 1 base, 5 bases remained unmatched. Germline V CDR1 and CDR2: SQVTM, ANQGSEA. CDR3 DNA: TGCAGCGTAGGAAGACTAGCGTCCTACAATGAGCAGTTCTTC. This sequence encodes CSVGRLASYNEQFF.

This clonotype was detected many times. The chain couples TRBV9 to TRBJ2-1; tentatively, D is TRBD1 (5 bases). In germline, CDR1 is SGDLS, CDR2 YYNGEE. V lost 3 bases to trimming and J lost 0 bases, with 16 bases between them. This CDR3 is 17 amino acids long. The CDR3 nucleotides are TGTGCCAGCAGCGCCAACCTCAGGGAACCCTCCTACAATGAGCAGTTCTTC. It codes for CASSANLREPSYNEQFF.

This clonotype occurred many times. The chain links TRBV29-1 to TRBJ2-7; D possibly uses TRBD1 or TRBD2 (5 bases each). Trimming cost V 4 bases and J 3 bases, with 22 bases left between them. The germline V gene encodes CDR1 SQVTM and CDR2 ANQGSEA. The CDR3 runs 16 residues. CDR3 protein: CSVVLNRLGTLYEQYF. DNA for the CDR3: TGCAGCGTTGTCCTCAACCGCCTCGGGACGCTCTACGAGCAGTACTTC.